The 29 T cell receptor beta chains reported below all come from one sample, sequenced in a study of blood T cell repertoires in COVID-19. Repertoires were generated with immunoSEQ multiplex PCR, while TCRdb's copy carries only in-frame clones and drops some. The table lists around 250,000 clones, roughly 86% of them singletons. Sequenced material: PBMCs or T cells enriched from blood (not recorded which). The receptors were gathered from a woman aged 45-65 years who had recovered from COVID-19.

The chain joins TRBV28 to TRBJ1-2; a weak D match, TRBD1 (6 bases). The germline V gene has CDR1 MDHEN and CDR2 SYDVKM. This CDR3 has 15 residues. V was cut by 6 bases and J by 3 bases, with 17 bases left in between. CDR3 sequence (DNA): TGTGCCAGCAGCGAAGGGGGGGCGTCTGACTATGGCTACACCTTC. This translates into CASSEGGASDYGYTF.

In its sample, this clone was seen once. The V and J genes are TRBV4-1 and TRBJ2-2, with D possibly TRBD1 on 5 matching bases. CDR3 length: 15 amino acids. Between the trimmed V and J ends, which lost 0 bases and 6 bases, there was a span of 11 bases. Germline V lookup: CDR1 MGHRA, CDR2 YSYEKL. The CDR3 DNA follows: TGCGCCAGCAGCCAAGAGCCACAGGTCCCCGGGGAGCTGTTTTTT. It translates to CASSQEPQVPGELFF.

The rearrangement links TRBV12-5 to TRBJ1-1, with D perhaps matching TRBD1 (5 bases). CDR3 length: 15 amino acids. Trimming pared 1 base from V and 3 bases from J, leaving 12 bases between. Per germline, CDR1 LGHNT and CDR2 FRNRAP. The CDR3 is CASGLEQGGHTEAFF. In DNA, the CDR3 is TGTGCTAGTGGTTTGGAGCAGGGTGGTCACACTGAAGCTTTCTTT. Full variable domain (missing parts from reference TRBV12-5 and TRBJ1-1): DARVTQTPRHKVTEMGQEVTMRCQPILGHNTVFWYRQTMMQGLELLAYFRNRAPLDDSGMPKDRFSAEMPDATLATLKIQPSEPRDSAVYFCASGLEQGGHTEAFFGQGTRLTVV.

The chain uses TRBV28 and TRBJ1-1, with 9 bases fitting TRBD1. Germline CDR1 is MDHEN and CDR2 is SYDVKM. The CDR3 length is 13 residues. With V trimmed by 5 bases and J by 5 bases, 3 bases remained unmatched. CDR3 residues: CASSMGTGTEAFF. The CDR3 coding sequence is TGTGCCAGCAGTATGGGGACAGGGACTGAAGCTTTCTTT.

The chain has TRBV5-1 and TRBJ1-1; D ambiguous. Germline lookup yields CDR1 SGHRS and CDR2 YFSETQ. V was trimmed by 4 bases and J by 6 bases, leaving 16 bases between them. The CDR3 runs to 14 residues. This CDR3 reads CASSPRESGAEAFF. Written as DNA, the CDR3 is TGCGCCAGCAGCCCCCGGGAGTCTGGCGCTGAAGCTTTCTTT.

The J gene is TRBJ1-1, the V gene TRBV10-3; D is unclear. Trimming stripped 10 bases from V and 3 bases from J, with 9 bases between. This CDR3 is built from 11 residues. The germline V gene encodes CDR1 ENHRY and CDR2 SYGVKD. The CDR3 nucleotides read TGTGCCAGTAGTCAGGACACTGAAGCTTTCTTT. Residues: CASSQDTEAFF.

This clone was seen just once. The V and J genes are TRBV28 and TRBJ1-5; a weak D match, TRBD1 (6 bases). V was trimmed by 5 bases and J by 6 bases, leaving 14 bases between them. Germline CDR1 is MDHEN and CDR2 is SYDVKM. CDR3 length: 14 residues. This chain's CDR3 is CASSIQGLGQPQHF. The CDR3 DNA sequence: TGTGCCAGCAGTATCCAGGGGCTGGGTCAGCCCCAGCATTTT.

This clone was picked up one time. This chain connects TRBV28 to TRBJ2-1; TRBD2 might be the D (6 bases). Trimming stripped 2 bases from V and 13 bases from J, with 15 bases between. The CDR3 is 13 residues long. From germline, CDR1 is MDHEN and CDR2 SYDVKM. DNA for the CDR3: TGTGCCAGCAGTTTAGCCCGGGGGACTCCACAGTTCTTC. As protein: CASSLARGTPQFF.

This clone has only one observation. The chain links TRBV29-1 to TRBJ1-1; D is ambiguous. The ends were cut back, 3 bases at V and 13 bases at J, with 6 bases in the middle. Looked up from germline, CDR1 is SQVTM and CDR2 is ANQGSEA. The CDR3 consists of 8 residues. The CDR3: CSVDRGFF. CDR3 coding DNA: TGCAGCGTTGATCGCGGTTTCTTT.

The V and J genes are TRBV3-1 (or the pseudogene TRBV3-2) and TRBJ1-3; the D is unclear. This CDR3 has 14 amino acids. The V end lost 5 bases, the J end lost 1 base, and 9 bases lay between the germline ends. From germline, CDR1 is LGHDT and CDR2 YNNKEL (reference sequence). The CDR3 loop is CASSSRGSGNTIYF. The CDR3 DNA reads as TGTGCCAGCAGCTCACGGGGTTCTGGAAACACCATATATTTT.

On this clone itself: Distinct nucleotide sequences in the sample also encode this CDR3. V usage is TRBV24-1 and J usage is TRBJ2-2; weak D call: TRBD2 (5 bases). V lost 4 bases and J lost 1, with 9 bases in between. Germline assignment: CDR1 KGHDR and CDR2 SFDVKD. The CDR3 covers 15 residues. The chain's CDR3 is CATSDPGLNTGELFF. CDR3 DNA sequence: TGTGCCACCAGTGACCCAGGACTGAACACCGGGGAGCTGTTTTTT.

The chain has TRBV7-2 and TRBJ2-3, with 10 bases fitting TRBD2. The CDR3 sequence is 15 residues long. Germline loops: CDR1 SGHTA, CDR2 FQGNSA. Trimming took 6 bases from V and 3 from J; bases not matched to a gene: 6. The CDR3 region is CASRPRLAGTDTQYF. The CDR3 region has the DNA TGTGCCAGCAGACCTCGACTAGCGGGTACAGATACGCAGTATTTT.

The chain carries TRBV10-3 and TRBJ2-1; tentatively, D is TRBD2 (6 bases). Germline values: CDR1 ENHRY, CDR2 SYGVKD. The CDR3 is 12 residues long. The V end lost 8 bases, the J end lost 5 bases, and 10 bases lay between the germline ends. CDR3 region: CAIGLIDNEQFF. CDR3 bases: TGTGCCATCGGACTAATAGACAATGAGCAGTTCTTC.

This clone was detected a few times. The chain recombines TRBV21-1 with TRBJ2-1; the table names TRBD1, a call not compared with the DNA. TRBV21-1 is tagged as a pseudogene. CDR3 length equals 14 residues. The CDR3 nucleotides are TGTGCCAGCAGCGGACAGGGGGCGTGCAATGAGCAGTTCTTC. Protein: CASSGQGACNEQFF.

This sequence joins TRBV27 and TRBJ1-1, with unresolved D. The CDR3 is 15 residues long. Germline V gene lookup returns CDR1 MNHEY and CDR2 SMNVEV (reference sequence). V shed 1 base and J shed 3 bases, with 12 bases lying between them. The CDR3: CASSLWSVPDTEAFF. Written as DNA, the CDR3 is TGTGCCAGCAGTTTATGGAGCGTCCCGGACACTGAAGCTTTCTTT.

This clone was recorded once. J is TRBJ2-1 and V is TRBV12-3 or TRBV12-4, with D unresolved. The V end was cut by 5 bases, the J end by 4 bases, with 3 bases between. This CDR3 has 11 amino acids. CDR3 sequence: CASSQYNEQFF. CDR3 nucleotides: TGTGCCAGCAGTCAATACAATGAGCAGTTCTTC.

As regards this clone: Sequence at one end of the junction differs from germline and may be a read error. Here the CDR3 reads CASSLVSGLAGLVYF. The CDR3 bases are TGTGCCAGCAGTTTGGTCTCGGGGCTAGCGGGATTGGTGTACTTC. The chain uses TRBV5-6 and TRBJ2-7, with TRBD2 identical over 9 bases. Germline loops: CDR1 SGHDT, CDR2 YYEEEE. There are 15 residues in the CDR3. The entire variable domain, with the rest obtained from reference TRBV5-6 and TRBJ2-7, is as follows: DAGVTQSPTHLIKTRGQQVTLRCSPKSGHDTVSWYQQALGQGPQFIFQYYEEEERQRGNFPDRFSGHQFPNYSSELNVNALLLGDSALYLCASSLVSGLAGLVYFGPGTRLTVT.

This chain links TRBV5-6 with TRBJ2-7, with D perhaps matching TRBD2 (7 bases). V gave up 0 bases and J gave up 6 bases, with 13 bases separating them. The germline gives CDR1 SGHDT, CDR2 YYEEEE. This CDR3 is built from 14 residues. The CDR3 DNA reads TGTGCCAGCAGCTTGGTAGGGGGAGGGCGCGAGCAGTACTTC. Protein: CASSLVGGGREQYF.

This chain joins TRBV20-1 and TRBJ1-1; D remains unclear. Trimming cost V 5 bases and J 10 bases, with 14 bases left between them. This CDR3 has 11 amino acids. Germline loops: CDR1 DFQATT, CDR2 SNEGSKA (reference sequence). Here the CDR3 reads CSALPAKLAFF. The CDR3, as DNA: TGCAGTGCTCTCCCCGCGAAATTAGCTTTCTTT.

V usage is TRBV5-1 and J usage is TRBJ2-7; D may be TRBD1 (5 bases). CDR3 length: 14 amino acids. Germline V lookup: CDR1 SGHRS, CDR2 YFSETQ. V lost 0 bases to trimming and J lost 5 bases, with 12 bases between them. Written as DNA, the CDR3 is TGCGCCAGCAGCTTGGGTCAGGGAAACCACGAGCAGTACTTC. Amino acids: CASSLGQGNHEQYF. Supplemented by reference TRBV5-1 and TRBJ2-7, the full variable domain reads KAGVTQTPRYLIKTRGQQVTLSCSPISGHRSVSWYQQTPGQGLQFLFEYFSETQRNKGNFPGRFSGRQFSNSRSEMNVSTLELGDSALYLCASSLGQGNHEQYFGPGTRLTVT.

The rearrangement joins TRBV10-3 to TRBJ2-1; D is ambiguous. Germline V gene lookup returns CDR1 ENHRY and CDR2 SYGVKD. V was trimmed by 2 bases and J by 4 bases, leaving 6 bases between them. This CDR3 region has 13 residues. CDR3 sequence (DNA): TGTGCCATCAGTGAGACCGGGTACAATGAGCAGTTCTTC. It codes for CAISETGYNEQFF.

The chain uses TRBV7-9 and TRBJ2-1; TRBD2 aligns across 12 bases. Germline CDR1 reads SEHNR; CDR2 reads FQNEAQ (reference sequence). The CDR3 has 16 residues. The trim removed 3 bases at V and 8 bases at J, leaving 8 bases unmatched. The CDR3 bases are TGTGCCAGCAGCTTTCCTGGACTAGCGGGAATCGATGAGCAGTTCTTC. Its translation is CASSFPGLAGIDEQFF.

This clone was recorded once. The J gene is TRBJ2-1, the V gene TRBV5-1, with 9 bases lining up with TRBD1. The CDR3 is 14 amino acids. Germline V gives CDR1 SGHRS, CDR2 YFSETQ. After removal of 6 bases from V and 7 bases from J, the junction contained 8 bases not matched to a gene. The CDR3 DNA is TGCGCCAGCACACCGGGACAGGGTTGGAATGAGCAGTTCTTC. It codes for CASTPGQGWNEQFF.

The rearrangement links TRBV7-2 to TRBJ2-1; 8 bases line up with TRBD2. The germline V gene has CDR1 SGHTA and CDR2 FQGNSA. Trimming at V came to 0 bases and at J to 8 bases, leaving 6 bases not matched to a gene. The length of the CDR3 is 15 residues. This CDR3 is CASSLAGTRMDEQFF. The CDR3 DNA sequence: TGTGCCAGCAGCTTAGCCGGGACTAGAATGGATGAGCAGTTCTTC.

This clone was counted between two and nine times. The chain joins TRBV15 to TRBJ2-1, with D possibly being TRBD1 (6 bases). This CDR3 is built from 14 residues. Germline lookup yields CDR1 LNHNV and CDR2 YYDKDF (reference sequence). The V and J ends lost 5 bases and 1 base respectively, with 9 bases between them. CDR3 sequence: CATSEGQSYNEQFF. The DNA of the CDR3 is TGTGCCACCAGCGAGGGACAATCCTACAATGAGCAGTTCTTC.

The chain recombines TRBV19 with TRBJ1-1; a weak D match, TRBD1 (6 bases). The CDR3 has 14 amino acids. Trimming stripped 7 bases from V and 0 bases from J, with 12 bases between. From germline, CDR1 is LNHDA and CDR2 SQIVND (reference sequence). The CDR3 is CASTNDRLNTEAFF. Written as DNA, the CDR3 is TGTGCCAGTACCAACGACAGGCTGAACACTGAAGCTTTCTTT.

The chain carries TRBV12-3 or TRBV12-4 and TRBJ2-7, with 7 positions matching TRBD2. V gave up 6 bases and J gave up 9 bases; unmatched junction bases: 11. The CDR3 extends over 13 amino acids. The CDR3 loop is CASSRTRGLRQYF. The DNA of the CDR3 is TGTGCCAGCAGCAGGACTAGAGGGCTTCGGCAGTACTTC.

The rearrangement joins TRBV6-2 or TRBV6-3 to TRBJ2-3; the match to TRBD2 covers 8 bases. V shed 1 base and J 6 bases; nucleotides not matched to a gene: 6. Germline lookup yields CDR1 MNHEY and CDR2 SVGEGT. There are 15 residues in the CDR3. The chain's CDR3 is CASSYYLGLGDTQYF. In DNA, the CDR3 is TGTGCCAGCAGTTACTATCTGGGACTAGGCGATACGCAGTATTTT.

This chain links TRBV20-1 with TRBJ2-2, with D unresolved. In germline, CDR1 is DFQATT, CDR2 SNEGSKA (reference sequence). V lost 3 bases to trimming and J lost 1 base, with 6 bases between them. The CDR3 has 13 residues. CDR3 coding DNA: TGCAGTGCTAGTAGCCAGAACACCGGGGAGCTGTTTTTT. This encodes CSASSQNTGELFF.